These 18 T cell receptor beta chains originate from one sample sequenced in a study of blood T cell repertoires in COVID-19. The repertoire was sequenced with immunoSEQ multiplex PCR; TCRdb's copy has only in-frame clones and lacks some. Found here are roughly 230,000 clones, approximately 85% of them singletons; the top ten hold roughly 4%. Sequenced input: peripheral blood. These receptors originate from a middle-aged man with acute or convalescent COVID-19.

This chain uses TRBV3-1 (or the pseudogene TRBV3-2) with TRBJ1-2; 8 bases match TRBD1. This CDR3 comprises 13 residues. Germline CDR1 and CDR2: LGHDT and YNNKEL (reference sequence). V was clipped by 1 base and J by 8 bases; unmatched bases: 3. CDR3 DNA: TGTGCCAGCAGCCAAGTTCGGGACAGGGGCTACACCTTC. Translated: CASSQVRDRGYTF.

This chain links TRBV19 with TRBJ1-5; 8 bases align to TRBD1. From germline, CDR1 is LNHDA and CDR2 SQIVND (reference sequence). The CDR3 loop spans 15 amino acids. Losses at the gene ends were 3 bases for V and 2 bases for J; bases not matched to a gene: 3. The CDR3: CASSIGQGGNQPQHF. CDR3 in DNA: TGTGCCAGTAGTATCGGACAGGGCGGCAATCAGCCCCAGCATTTT.

The CDR3 nucleotides read TGTGCCAGCAGTTTGGGGTGGGCTAGCGGGATGGATGAGCAGTTCTTC. As protein: CASSLGWASGMDEQFF. The rearrangement uses TRBV28 and TRBJ2-1; 9 bases align to TRBD2. From germline, CDR1 is MDHEN and CDR2 SYDVKM. The V segment lost 3 bases and the J segment 8 bases; nucleotides outside the gene matches: 11. This CDR3 contains 16 residues.

This chain connects TRBV24-1 to TRBJ2-7; D uncertain. There are 13 residues in the CDR3. Germline CDR1 is KGHDR and CDR2 is SFDVKD. Trimming removed 4 bases from V and 3 bases from J, with 9 bases in between. CDR3: CATSDTNNYEQYF. The CDR3 nucleotides read TGTGCCACCAGTGACACAAACAACTACGAGCAGTACTTC.

This clone was recorded at least ten times. The chain links TRBV6-1 to TRBJ1-1; 7 positions agree with TRBD1. V shed 2 bases, J shed 1 base, and the junction held 4 bases outside the gene matches. The CDR3 is 15 amino acids. Looked up from germline, CDR1 is MNHNS and CDR2 is SASEGT. CDR3 coding DNA: TGTGCCAGCAGTGAACCCGGACAGGCGAACACTGAAGCTTTCTTT. It translates to CASSEPGQANTEAFF.

The rearrangement joins TRBV27 to TRBJ1-2; D not resolved. CDR1 is MNHEY and CDR2 is SMNVEV in the germline V gene (reference sequence). The ends were cut back, 2 bases at V and 4 bases at J, with 14 bases in the middle. This CDR3 spans 15 amino acids. The CDR3 region has the DNA TGTGCCAGCAGTTTAAGGCAGACTCCTCTCTATGGCTACACCTTC. It yields the protein CASSLRQTPLYGYTF.

In this sample, this clone turned up a few times. J is TRBJ1-1 and V is TRBV6-5; 7 bases agree with TRBD1. Germline V gene sequence: CDR1 MNHEY, CDR2 SVGAGI. CDR3 length: 11 residues. The V segment lost 6 bases and the J segment 8 bases; nucleotides outside the gene matches: 3. CDR3 sequence: CASRGGTEAFF. The DNA of the CDR3 is TGTGCCAGCAGAGGGGGCACCGAAGCTTTCTTT.

The chain recombines TRBV18 with TRBJ2-7; no definite D call. Germline V gene lookup returns CDR1 KGHSH and CDR2 LQKENI. This CDR3 region has 13 residues. The V gene lost 0 bases and the J gene lost 13 bases, with 16 bases spanning the gap. CDR3 sequence: CASSPPVFEELYF. CDR3 nucleotide sequence: TGTGCCAGCTCACCACCGGTCTTTGAGGAACTTTACTTC.

V usage is TRBV19 and J usage is TRBJ1-1, with 7 nucleotides matching TRBD1. Germline CDR1 reads LNHDA; CDR2 reads SQIVND (reference sequence). The V gene end was trimmed by 6 bases and the J gene end by 5 bases; junction bases not matched to a gene: 6. There are 13 residues in the CDR3. DNA for the CDR3: TGTGCCAGTAGGACGGCCAGGGGGACTGAAGCTTTCTTT. This gives the protein CASRTARGTEAFF.

V gene TRBV19 combines with J gene TRBJ1-5, with D maybe TRBD1 (5 bases). This CDR3 has 14 residues. V lost 6 bases, J lost 6 bases, and 15 bases lay in between. Germline assignment: CDR1 LNHDA and CDR2 SQIVND (reference sequence). In DNA form, the CDR3 reads TGTGCCAGTAGAGCTCCCCGGGGGTTTCAGCCCCAGCATTTT. Translating gives CASRAPRGFQPQHF.

The J gene is TRBJ1-5, the V gene TRBV10-1; maybe TRBD1 (6 bases). There are 11 residues in the CDR3. Trimming took 10 bases from V and 5 from J, leaving 9 bases between them. Per the germline V gene, CDR1 is WNHNN and CDR2 is SYGVQD (reference sequence). The CDR3 protein is CANQGHQPQHF. As DNA, the CDR3 is TGCGCCAATCAGGGGCATCAGCCCCAGCATTTT.

This rearrangement joins TRBV6-5 to TRBJ2-7, with TRBD1 matching over 7 bases. CDR1 MNHEY and CDR2 SVGAGI come from the germline V gene. This CDR3 has 14 amino acids. Germline trimming cut 5 bases from V and 2 bases from J; bases unmatched to any gene: 6. The DNA of the CDR3 is TGTGCCAGCAGTCAGGGACAGACGCCCTACGAGCAGTACTTC. It yields the protein CASSQGQTPYEQYF.

This chain joins TRBV18 and TRBJ1-4, with D maybe TRBD1 (6 bases). This CDR3 contains 16 residues. CDR1 and CDR2 from the germline V gene are KGHSH and LQKENI. V lost 2 bases to trimming and J lost 0 bases, with 10 bases between them. The CDR3 sequence: CASSPRTDATNEKLFF. CDR3 DNA sequence: TGTGCCAGCTCACCAAGGACAGACGCAACTAATGAAAAACTGTTTTTT.

Only one count was recorded for this clone. This chain uses TRBV11-2 with TRBJ1-1; D uncertain. CDR1 and CDR2 (germline): SGHAT, FQNNGV. This CDR3 spans 12 amino acids. V lost 3 bases and J 6 bases, leaving 8 bases between the germline ends. The CDR3 bases are TGTGCCAGCAGCTTCGGACTCCCTGAAGCTTTCTTT. Translated, it gives CASSFGLPEAFF.

The chain employs TRBV5-1 and TRBJ2-5, with 7 bases aligning to TRBD1. Germline assignment: CDR1 SGHRS and CDR2 YFSETQ. Trimming at V came to 0 bases and at J to 4 bases, leaving 6 bases not matched to a gene. This CDR3 has 15 residues. The CDR3 bases are TGCGCCAGCAGCTTGGGAGACAGGGTGCCAGAGACCCAGTACTTC. Its translation: CASSLGDRVPETQYF.

This clone has just a few counts. V usage is TRBV6-5 and J usage is TRBJ2-1; the D gene is possibly TRBD1 (6 bases). With 10 bases removed from V and 4 bases from J, the gap between germline ends came to 11 bases. The CDR3 is 12 amino acids. CDR1 MNHEY and CDR2 SVGAGI come from the germline V gene. CDR3: CATGGGYNEQFF. The CDR3 nucleotides read TGTGCCACTGGGGGCGGTTACAATGAGCAGTTCTTC.

This clone has a single count. The chain joins TRBV3-1 (or the pseudogene TRBV3-2) to TRBJ2-2; D is ambiguous. The CDR3 is 12 amino acids. Trimming took off 1 base at V and 5 bases at J, with 2 bases between the two ends. Germline CDR1 and CDR2: LGHDT and YNNKEL (reference sequence). CDR3 loop: CASSQVTGELFF. In DNA, the CDR3 is TGTGCCAGCAGCCAAGTAACCGGGGAGCTGTTTTTT.

J is TRBJ2-3 and V is TRBV19, with 7 positions matching TRBD2. CDR1 and CDR2 (germline): LNHDA, SQIVND (reference sequence). The CDR3 is made up of 14 amino acids. Trimming removed 7 bases from V and 3 bases from J; junction bases left unmatched: 7. The CDR3 DNA is TGTGCCAGTACCATGGGGAGGGCGACAGATACGCAGTATTTT. Translation gives CASTMGRATDTQYF.